This passage covers 10 T cell receptor beta chains from one sample sequenced in a study of T cells in Graves' hyperthyroidism and ophthalmopathy. RNA transcripts yielded amplified TCR beta CDR3 regions. First-round RT-PCR targeting the TCR CDR3 was performed with the HTBI primer set. MiXCR, applied by TCRdb to the multiplex PCR reads, yields one record per CDR3 protein. This table has approximately 640,000 distinct CDR3 sequences, 17% appearing once. The sequenced sample was blood. Receptors originate from a man in his fifties with Graves' hyperthyroidism.

Regarding this clonotype: A clone one base away is much larger, so this may be a read error. In DNA form, the CDR3 reads TGTGCCAGCAGCCCGGGACAGGGGGCTGAACAAGAGACCCACTACTTC. Protein: CASSPGQGAEQETHYF. The V call is TRBV7-9, the J call TRBJ2-5; TRBD1 matches 12 bases. This CDR3 comprises 16 residues. In germline, CDR1 is SEHNR, CDR2 FQNEAQ (reference sequence). Full variable domain (remainder filled in from reference TRBV7-9 and TRBJ2-5): DTGVSQNPRHKITKRGQNVTFRCDPISEHNRLYWYRQTLGQGPEFLTYFQNEAQLEKSRLLSDRFSAERPKGSFSTLEIQRTEQGDSAMYLCASSPGQGAEQETHYFGPGTRLLVL.

Points on this clonotype: A much more abundant neighbour one base away suggests this may be a read error. J is TRBJ2-1 and V is TRBV20-1; TRBD2 might be the D (6 bases). Germline V lookup: CDR1 DFQATT, CDR2 SNEGSKA (reference sequence). The length of the CDR3 is 15 residues. Trimming cost V 4 bases and J 10 bases, with 23 bases left between them. The CDR3 region is CSATNPRDLPYEQFF. The CDR3 coding sequence is TGCAGTGCTACTAATCCTAGGGACTTACCCTACGAGCAGTTCTTC.

The rearrangement uses TRBV5-4 and TRBJ1-1; the D is unclear. There are 14 residues in the CDR3. Germline CDR1 and CDR2: SGHNT and YYREEE (reference sequence). Deletions cut 4 bases from V and 2 bases from J, with 12 bases between. In DNA, the CDR3 is TGTGCCAGCAGCCTGACGGAAGCTAACACTGAAGCTTTCTTT. This translates into CASSLTEANTEAFF.

This clonotype was found a few times. V usage is TRBV9 and J usage is TRBJ2-2; D not certain. Between the trimmed V and J ends, which lost 0 bases and 5 bases, there was a span of 8 bases. CDR1 and CDR2 from the germline V gene are SGDLS and YYNGEE. The CDR3 is made up of 14 amino acids. CDR3 amino acids: CASSVAQSTGELFF. CDR3 DNA: TGTGCCAGCAGCGTAGCCCAGTCAACCGGGGAGCTGTTTTTT.

The rearrangement uses TRBV6-1 and TRBJ1-2, with TRBD1 identical over 10 bases. Looked up from germline, CDR1 is MNHNS and CDR2 is SASEGT. Germline trimming cut 11 bases from V and 8 bases from J; bases unmatched to any gene: 20. The length of the CDR3 is 16 residues. The CDR3 sequence: CAGTKKARQGARGYTF. CDR3 nucleotides: TGTGCCGGCACCAAAAAGGCCAGACAGGGGGCGCGGGGCTACACCTTC.

V is TRBV7-9 and J is TRBJ2-1; 11 bases align to TRBD2. CDR3 length: 16 residues. V trimming: 3 bases; J trimming: 8 bases; junction bases outside the gene matches: 9. The germline gives CDR1 SEHNR, CDR2 FQNEAQ (reference sequence). In DNA form, the CDR3 reads TGTGCCAGCAGCTTGAAACTAGCGGGAGAGGGGGATGAGCAGTTCTTC. This codes for CASSLKLAGEGDEQFF.

At least ten counts were recorded for this clonotype. The chain carries TRBV30 and TRBJ2-5; D not certain. CDR1 and CDR2 from the germline V gene are GTSNPN and SVGIG (reference sequence). The V end lost 0 bases, the J end lost 7 bases, and 6 bases lay between the germline ends. This CDR3 spans 11 amino acids. The CDR3 is CAWSVSLTQYF. CDR3 DNA sequence: TGTGCCTGGAGTGTATCACTGACCCAGTACTTC.

This clonotype occurred a few times. This sequence joins TRBV9 and TRBJ2-4, with TRBD1 as a possible D gene (6 bases). With 5 bases removed from V and 3 bases from J, the gap between germline ends came to 15 bases. Germline V lookup: CDR1 SGDLS, CDR2 YYNGEE. This CDR3 is 15 amino acids long. CDR3: CASSKDGGIKNIQYF. The CDR3 DNA reads as TGTGCCAGCAGTAAGGATGGGGGCATCAAAAACATTCAGTACTTC. The variable domain in full, with the rest retrieved from reference TRBV9 and TRBJ2-4, is DSGVTQTPKHLITATGQRVTLRCSPRSGDLSVYWYQQSLDQGLQFLIQYYNGEERAKGNILERFSAQQFPDLHSELNLSSLELGDSALYFCASSKDGGIKNIQYFGAGTRLSVL.

The chain is built from TRBV28 and TRBJ2-7; 7 nucleotides align to TRBD1. V lost 7 bases to trimming and J lost 2 bases; unmatched junction nucleotides: 8. CDR1 and CDR2 from the germline V gene are MDHEN and SYDVKM. CDR3 length equals 14 residues. As DNA, the CDR3 is TGTGCCAGCAACTCGAGGGACAGTCCCTACGAGCAGTACTTC. As protein: CASNSRDSPYEQYF.

The rearrangement joins TRBV7-9 to TRBJ1-1; D not resolved. Germline V gene sequence: CDR1 SEHNR, CDR2 FQNEAQ (reference sequence). This CDR3 contains 10 residues. V dropped 3 bases and J dropped 7 bases, with 3 bases sitting between them. The DNA of the CDR3 is TGTGCCAGCAGCTTTCTTGAAGCTTTCTTT. Translating it yields CASSFLEAFF.